Reported below is one T cell receptor (beta chain). This sample was taken from a study of blood T cell repertoires in COVID-19. Study summary: Acute-phase and convalescent COVID-19 samples originated in the United States, Italy and Spain. Sources were T cells, B-cell-depleted T cells, or PBMCs; the material itself was cDNA or gDNA.

Per the original data handling: Cell counts per sample came from amplifying reference gene primers. Libraries were prepared by immunoSEQ multiplex PCR; TCRdb keeps only in-frame clonotypes and omits some of them. The V and J calls and clone size are taken from that table; D and trimming were inferred from the DNA. The sample includes 45,000 to 60,000 clones, over 90% of them seen just once. The sample taken for sequencing was peripheral blood. This clonotype was obtained from a man aged 50 or older with acute or convalescent COVID-19.

The CDR3, as DNA: TGCAGCGTTGTTCTCGCTAGCGGAGACCAAGAGACCCAGTACTTC. This gives the protein CSVVLASGDQETQYF. V is TRBV29-1 and J is TRBJ2-5; 7 bases are shared with TRBD2. Germline V gene lookup returns CDR1 SQVTM and CDR2 ANQGSEA. V lost 4 bases and J lost 0; bases outside the gene matches: 8. The CDR3 runs 15 residues.